A selection of T cell receptor beta chains follows, all from one sample in a study of blood T cell repertoires in COVID-19. Assay used: immunoSEQ multiplex PCR; TCRdb lists only in-frame clones, some missing. The sample shows roughly 49,000 clones, 85% to 90% of them seen only once. Sequenced sample: peripheral blood. The receptors stem from a man aged 60-69 years with active COVID-19. The CDR3 runs from the conserved cysteine through the conserved F or W. The D gene is left open where the match is weak. For some rows the clone size is stated as once, few or many, or as a class when expanded; others skip it.

v_call	clone_size	d_call	j_call	cdr3_nt	cdr3_aa
TRBV29-1	-	TRBD1	TRBJ1-1	TGCAGCGGGGCCCGGGACAGTGAAGCTTTCTTT	CSGARDSEAFF
TRBV4-2	-	-	TRBJ2-7	TGTGCCAGCAGCCATCCTTCCTCCGGGAACGAGCAGTACTTC	CASSHPSSGNEQYF
TRBV5-6	-	-	TRBJ1-5	TGTGCCAGCAGCTTCCGGGGGGCTAGGAATCAGCCCCAGCATTTT	CASSFRGARNQPQHF
TRBV7-2	-	TRBD2	TRBJ2-7	TGTGCCAGCAGCTTAGGTGTTAGCGGGAGCTCCTACGAGCAGTACTTC	CASSLGVSGSSYEQYF
TRBV4-1	-	-	TRBJ2-1	TGCGCCAGCAGCCAAGATCCTGGAGGGAGTGAGCAGTTCTTC	CASSQDPGGSEQFF
TRBV2	-	TRBD2	TRBJ2-1	TGTGCCAGCAGTGAATCTAGCGGGAGGTCGAGCTCCTACAATGAGCAGTTCTTC	CASSESSGRSSSYNEQFF
TRBV27	-	-	TRBJ2-6	TGTGCCAGCAGAGGGGCTGGGGCCAACGTCCTGACTTTC	CASRGAGANVLTF
TRBV7-2	-	TRBD2	TRBJ2-7	TGTGCCAGCAGCCGCCGGACTAGCTTAAGTTACGAGCAGTACTTC	CASSRRTSLSYEQYF
TRBV19	-	TRBD2	TRBJ2-7	TGTGCCAGTAGTATAGGTCTAGCGGGAGTTTACGAGCAGTACTTC	CASSIGLAGVYEQYF
TRBV7-6	-	TRBD1	TRBJ1-4	TGTGCCAGCAGCTTAGGACAGGGGGCGCGGATTGAAAAACTGTTTTTT	CASSLGQGARIEKLFF
TRBV6-5	few	-	TRBJ2-5	TGTGCCAGCAGTTACTCGTACAGAAAAGAGACCCAGTACTTC	CASSYSYRKETQYF
TRBV6-5	-	-	TRBJ2-3	TGTGCCAGCAGCCCGGGGGTCTATTACACAGATACGCAGTATTTT	CASSPGVYYTDTQYF
TRBV19	-	TRBD2	TRBJ2-5	TGTGCCAGTAGTCGCGGGAGGGGTGAGACCCAGTACTTC	CASSRGRGETQYF
TRBV5-1	-	-	TRBJ2-3	TGCGCCAGCAGCTTGGCAGTAGACTTTACCACAGATACGCAGTATTTT	CASSLAVDFTTDTQYF
TRBV5-4	-	TRBD1	TRBJ2-7	TGTGCCAGCAGCCAGGACAGGGGTCGGGCCTACGAGCAGTACTTC	CASSQDRGRAYEQYF
TRBV18	-	TRBD1	TRBJ2-7	TGTGCCAGCTCACCACCCCCAGGGGGACACTACGAGCAGTACTTC	CASSPPPGGHYEQYF
TRBV18	-	-	TRBJ1-6	TGTGCCAGCTCACCTACTCCGGCTCAGGGGCCCAATTCACCCCTCCACTTT	CASSPTPAQGPNSPLHF
TRBV14	-	-	TRBJ1-5	TGTGCCAGCAGCCAGTATAGCAATCAGCCCCAGCATTTT	CASSQYSNQPQHF
TRBV3-1/TRBV3-2	-	-	TRBJ1-3	TGTGCCAGCAGCGACCAGGGGCGATCCGGAAACACCATATATTTT	CASSDQGRSGNTIYF
TRBV4-3	-	TRBD1	TRBJ1-5	TGCGCCAGCAGCCTTAGACAGGGTAGCAATCAGCCCCAGCATTTT	CASSLRQGSNQPQHF
TRBV9	-	TRBD2	TRBJ2-2	TGTGCCAGCAGCGTCAAGGGACTAGGGCCCGGGGAGCTGTTTTTT	CASSVKGLGPGELFF
TRBV10-3	-	TRBD1	TRBJ2-7	TGTGCCATCAGTGAGCCGGGGACAGGGGGGTCCTACGAGCAGTACTTC	CAISEPGTGGSYEQYF
TRBV2	-	-	TRBJ2-3	TGTGCCAGCGCTACCTCGCCAGATACGCAGTATTTT	CASATSPDTQYF
TRBV7-8	-	TRBD2	TRBJ2-3	TGTGCCAGCAGGAGACGGACTAGGACAGATACGCAGTATTTT	CASRRRTRTDTQYF
TRBV6-6	-	TRBD1	TRBJ1-1	TGTGCCAGCAGTCCGGACAGGCTGAACACTGAAGCTTTCTTT	CASSPDRLNTEAFF
TRBV27	once	TRBD1	TRBJ2-5	TGTGCCAGCAGTAGGACAGGGGGGAGTGGGACCCAGTACTTC	CASSRTGGSGTQYF
TRBV5-1	-	TRBD1	TRBJ2-7	TGCGCCAGCAGCTTGGAGGGACAGGGCTCCTACGAGCAGTACTTC	CASSLEGQGSYEQYF
TRBV28	-	TRBD1	TRBJ1-4	TGTGCCAGCAGCTCCGGACAGGGACCGAATGAAAAACTGTTTTTT	CASSSGQGPNEKLFF
TRBV7-2	-	-	TRBJ2-1	TGTGCCAGCAGCTACCGGGACACCCTCAAGAAGCAGTTCTTC	CASSYRDTLKKQFF
TRBV6-2/TRBV6-3	-	-	TRBJ1-5	TGTGCCAGCAGTTACTCGCAGTTTTTAAATCAGCCCCAGCATTTT	CASSYSQFLNQPQHF
TRBV3-1/TRBV3-2	-	TRBD2	TRBJ2-7	TGTGCCAGCAGCCAAGAAGCTAGCGGGATATACGAGCAGTACTTC	CASSQEASGIYEQYF
TRBV27	-	-	TRBJ2-1	TGTGCGAGCTGTCCCTCGGGCTACAATGAGCAGTTCTTC	CASCPSGYNEQFF
TRBV27	-	-	TRBJ1-2	TGTGCCAGCAGTTCGCCATATAGGAGGGCTCATGGCTACACCTTC	CASSSPYRRAHGYTF
TRBV27	-	TRBD1	TRBJ2-1	TGTGCCAGCAGTCACGGACAGGGGGGGAAGGTGCAGTTCTTC	CASSHGQGGKVQFF
TRBV4-3	-	TRBD1	TRBJ2-5	TGCGCCAGCAGCCAAGCAGGACAGGGGCAGGAGACCCAGTACTTC	CASSQAGQGQETQYF
TRBV4-3	-	-	TRBJ2-6	TGCGCCAGCAGGATGTTACAGGGCTCTGGGGCCAACGTCCTGACTTTC	CASRMLQGSGANVLTF
TRBV5-1	-	TRBD2	TRBJ2-5	TGCGCCAGCAAGCGGCTAGCGGGGCAAGGAGGGGAGACCCAGTACTTC	CASKRLAGQGGETQYF
TRBV5-4	-	TRBD2	TRBJ2-1	TGTGCCAGCAGCAGCCGGCTTAGCGGGCGGAACAATGAGCAGTTCTTC	CASSSRLSGRNNEQFF
TRBV28	-	-	TRBJ1-5	TGTGCCAGCAGGGCAGGGTTTCGCAATCAGCCCCAGCATTTT	CASRAGFRNQPQHF
TRBV2	-	TRBD2	TRBJ2-1	TGTGCCAGCAGGGAAGGGACTAGCGTCGATGAGCAGTTCTTC	CASREGTSVDEQFF
TRBV21-1	-	-	TRBJ2-1	TGTGCCAGCAGCAAGGCCAGACTAGCGGGAGGGCCCTATTACGAGCAGTTCTTC	CASSKARLAGGPYYEQFF
TRBV5-1	-	TRBD2	TRBJ2-2	TGCGCCAGCAGCTTAAGCGGGAGTGGGACCGGGGAGCTGTTTTTT	CASSLSGSGTGELFF
TRBV6-4	-	TRBD2	TRBJ2-3	TGTGCCAGCATTTCCGGGACTCTAGCGGCAGATACGCAGTATTTT	CASISGTLAADTQYF
TRBV29-1	few	TRBD1	TRBJ2-5	TGCAGCGCTGACAGGGGGACGTGGGAGACCCAGTACTTC	CSADRGTWETQYF
TRBV5-1	-	-	TRBJ2-7	TGCGCCAGCAGCTTGCTTCTCGGGGAGGAGCAGTACTTC	CASSLLLGEEQYF
TRBV27	once	TRBD2	TRBJ2-2	TGTGCCAGCAGTTTTTCAGCGGGATACACCGGGGAGCTGTTTTTT	CASSFSAGYTGELFF
TRBV28	-	TRBD1	TRBJ2-6	TGTGCCAGCAGTACGACAGGGGCTGGGGAGTCTGGGGCCAACGTCCTGACTTTC	CASSTTGAGESGANVLTF
TRBV6-5	-	-	TRBJ1-2	TGTGCCAGCCTCCAGGGTATCTATGGCTACACCTTC	CASLQGIYGYTF
TRBV5-1	-	TRBD2	TRBJ2-2	TGCGCCAGCAGCTTGGTCCCTAGCGGGAGGGATAACACCGGGGAGCTGTTTTTT	CASSLVPSGRDNTGELFF
TRBV28	once	TRBD1	TRBJ2-3	TGTGCCAGCAGACGGACAGGGGTAAATACGCAGTATTTT	CASRRTGVNTQYF
TRBV9	-	-	TRBJ1-6	TGTGCCAGCAGCGTGCAGGCGTCAGGTTCACCCCTCCACTTT	CASSVQASGSPLHF
TRBV28	-	TRBD2	TRBJ2-3	TGTGCCAGCAGTTCCCTAGCGGGCCGCGGGAGCACAGATACGCAGTATTTT	CASSSLAGRGSTDTQYF
TRBV7-2	-	-	TRBJ1-2	TGTGCCAGCAGCTTAGTAGCCGGAGGTGGGCGTTATGGCTACACCTTC	CASSLVAGGGRYGYTF
TRBV7-2	-	-	TRBJ1-5	TGTGCCAGCAGCTTAAATCCGGATCAGCCCCAGCATTTT	CASSLNPDQPQHF
TRBV7-2	-	-	TRBJ1-2	TGTGCCAGCAGCTTCCCCAGCTCCAGGGTGCGTGGCTACACCTTC	CASSFPSSRVRGYTF